Each of the 6 T cell receptor beta chains below was sequenced from the same sample in a study of PD-L1 blockade in urothelial cancer. The protocol was immunoSEQ multiplex PCR, while the TCRdb copy is restricted to in-frame clones and leaves out a portion. The sample lists 90,000 or so clones; around 92% were seen once. The time point here: pretreatment peripheral blood. Specimen: PBMCs, collected around atezolizumab (anti-PD-L1) treatment. Source of these receptors: a woman aged 80 or older with urothelial cancer.

V gene TRBV9 combines with J gene TRBJ2-3; 7 positions match TRBD2. Losses at the gene ends were 3 bases for V and 0 bases for J; bases not matched to a gene: 7. From germline, CDR1 is SGDLS and CDR2 YYNGEE. This CDR3 has 16 residues. CDR3: CASSARVAGSTDTQYF. CDR3 coding DNA: TGTGCCAGCAGCGCCAGAGTAGCGGGTAGCACAGATACGCAGTATTTT. Based on the CDR3 plus reference TRBV9 and TRBJ2-3, the full variable domain is DSGVTQTPKHLITATGQRVTLRCSPRSGDLSVYWYQQSLDQGLQFLIQYYNGEERAKGNILERFSAQQFPDLHSELNLSSLELGDSALYFCASSARVAGSTDTQYFGPGTRLTVL.

The V call is TRBV28, the J call TRBJ1-1, with unresolved D. Per germline, CDR1 MDHEN and CDR2 SYDVKM. This CDR3 has 15 amino acids. V was pared by 1 base and J by 4 bases, with 13 bases between. The CDR3 reads CASSLLPGIGTEAFF. CDR3 DNA: TGTGCCAGCAGTTTATTACCGGGGATCGGCACTGAAGCTTTCTTT. The full variable domain, rest sourced from reference TRBV28 and TRBJ1-1, is DVKVTQSSRYLVKRTGEKVFLECVQDMDHENMFWYRQDPGLGLRLIYFSYDVKMKEKGDIPEGYSVSREKKERFSLILESASTNQTSMYLCASSLLPGIGTEAFFGQGTRLTVV.

The chain is built from TRBV5-4 and TRBJ2-1; 8 bases are a match to TRBD1. V was clipped by 4 bases and J by 4 bases; unmatched bases: 10. Germline CDR1 is SGHNT and CDR2 is YYREEE (reference sequence). The CDR3 has 16 amino acids. The CDR3 DNA follows: TGTGCCAGCAGCCGGACCGGGACAGGAGATTACAATGAGCAGTTCTTC. Protein: CASSRTGTGDYNEQFF. Supplemented by reference TRBV5-4 and TRBJ2-1, the full variable domain reads ETGVTQSPTHLIKTRGQQVTLRCSSQSGHNTVSWYQQALGQGPQFIFQYYREEENGRGNFPPRFSGLQFPNYSSELNVNALELDDSALYLCASSRTGTGDYNEQFFGPGTRLTVL.

The CDR3 nucleotides are TGTGCCAGCAGCACGGGACTAGCGGGAGGCGAGCAGTACTTC. Residues: CASSTGLAGGEQYF. The chain is built from TRBV5-5 and TRBJ2-7, with 15 bases fitting TRBD2. Germline lookup yields CDR1 SGHKS and CDR2 YYEKEE (reference sequence). Losses at the gene ends were 4 bases for V and 6 bases for J; bases not matched to a gene: 2. This CDR3 spans 14 amino acids.

CDR3 sequence reads: CASSFVVNTEAFF. CDR3 nucleotides: TGTGCCAGCAGTTTCGTTGTGAACACTGAAGCTTTCTTT. V and J are TRBV28 and TRBJ1-1; the D is unclear. The germline gives CDR1 MDHEN, CDR2 SYDVKM. Trimming shortened V by 3 bases and J by 0 bases, and 5 bases separated the two germline ends. This CDR3 region has 13 residues.

The chain couples TRBV19 to TRBJ2-7, with 10 bases that match TRBD2. In germline, CDR1 is LNHDA, CDR2 SQIVND (reference sequence). V gave up 3 bases and J gave up 6 bases; unmatched junction bases: 8. CDR3 length: 15 residues. In DNA, the CDR3 is TGTGCCAGTAGTATTCGGCTAGCGGGAGATGCCGAGCAGTACTTC. It encodes CASSIRLAGDAEQYF. Complete variable domain (other parts from reference TRBV19 and TRBJ2-7): DGGITQSPKYLFRKEGQNVTLSCEQNLNHDAMYWYRQDPGQGLRLIYYSQIVNDFQKGDIAEGYSVSREKKESFPLTVTSAQKNPTAFYLCASSIRLAGDAEQYFGPGTRLTVT.